The rows below give T cell receptor beta chains drawn from one sample of a study of T cell responses to AZD1222 COVID-19 vaccine. Using immunoSEQ multiplex PCR, the repertoire was profiled, and TCRdb retains in-frame clones only, with some absent. The sample carries some 150,000 clones, 93% recorded once. Sequencing used peripheral blood, obtained on day 0 of AZD1222 vaccination. These receptors all stem from an adult in good health. Each CDR3 is given with its conserved first and last residue. The D gene is left open where the match is weak. Size values are once, few and many counts, or a class for expanded clones, and some rows have none.

.	TRBV19	.	TRBJ2-5	TGTGCCAGTAGTATCCCCCTAATGATAGCGGAGTACCAAGAGACCCAGTACTTC	CASSIPLMIAEYQETQYF
once	TRBV19	TRBD1	TRBJ1-1	TGTGCCAGTAGTATTCAGGGGGCCAGTTTACGGGTGAACACTGAAGCTTTCTTT	CASSIQGASLRVNTEAFF
.	TRBV25-1	.	TRBJ1-5	TGTGCCAGCAGTGAAAGGCAGGGCAATCAGCCCCAGCATTTT	CASSERQGNQPQHF
.	TRBV28	TRBD1	TRBJ1-1	TGTGCCAGCAGAAAACCGGGACAGGGGTCGACTGAAGCTTTCTTT	CASRKPGQGSTEAFF
.	TRBV19	.	TRBJ1-5	TGTGCCAGCGTCCCGGGACGGATACTTTATAGCAATCAGCCCCAGCATTTT	CASVPGRILYSNQPQHF
few	TRBV5-5	.	TRBJ2-7	TGTGCCAGCAGCTTGGATTGGACGGAGACCTACGAGCAGTACTTC	CASSLDWTETYEQYF
.	TRBV19	.	TRBJ2-5	TGTGCCAGCGGGTCCCAGATAGAGACCCAGTACTTC	CASGSQIETQYF
.	TRBV5-1	.	TRBJ1-1	TGCGCCAGCAGCTTGATCTCCCCAGGGAGTGACACTGAAGCTTTCTTT	CASSLISPGSDTEAFF
.	TRBV12-5	.	TRBJ2-1	TGTGCTAGTGGTTTGTTATCCTACCAGGGACATAACAATGAGCAGTTCTTC	CASGLLSYQGHNNEQFF
.	TRBV10-1	.	TRBJ1-3	TGCGCCAGCAGTGAGTCGATGGGAAACACCATATATTTT	CASSESMGNTIYF
once	TRBV4-1	TRBD1	TRBJ1-3	TGCGCCAGCAGCCCCCAACCGACAGGGAACTCTGGAAACACCATATATTTT	CASSPQPTGNSGNTIYF
.	TRBV6-2/TRBV6-3	TRBD2	TRBJ2-3	TGTGCCAGCAGTTACTCCCCCAGGGTAGCGGGGCTCACAGATACGCAGTATTTT	CASSYSPRVAGLTDTQYF
.	TRBV7-9	TRBD1	TRBJ1-2	TGTGCCAGCAGCTTAAATCCGTCGGGGGGGACAGCAGTCTATGGCTACACCTTC	CASSLNPSGGTAVYGYTF
.	TRBV5-6	TRBD1	TRBJ2-7	TGTGCCAGCAGCTCGGGACAGGGGTACGAGCAGTACTTC	CASSSGQGYEQYF
.	TRBV29-1	.	TRBJ2-2	TGCAGCGTTGATTTTGGGGGGCCCGGGGAGCTGTTTTTT	CSVDFGGPGELFF
.	TRBV7-2	TRBD2	TRBJ2-7	TGTGCCAGCAGCTGGGGCCCAGCGGGAGACGACGAGCAGTACTTC	CASSWGPAGDDEQYF
.	TRBV5-1	TRBD2	TRBJ2-3	TGCGCCAGCAGCCACGGGACTAGCGGAAGCACAGATACGCAGTATTTT	CASSHGTSGSTDTQYF
.	TRBV5-1	.	TRBJ2-2	TGCGCCAGCAGCTTGGTATTGGCAGCGAACACCGGGGAGCTGTTTTTT	CASSLVLAANTGELFF
once	TRBV6-5	TRBD2	TRBJ2-1	TGTGCCAGCAGTTACTGGGCGGGAGGGCCGGACAATGAGCAGTTCTTC	CASSYWAGGPDNEQFF
.	TRBV7-8	TRBD1	TRBJ2-7	TGTGCCAGCAGCTCACTTACCGGGACAGGGTATTACGAGCAGTACTTC	CASSSLTGTGYYEQYF
.	TRBV5-1	.	TRBJ1-5	TGCGCCAGCAGCTTGACAGGAGGAAGCCAGCCCCAGCATTTT	CASSLTGGSQPQHF
.	TRBV5-1	.	TRBJ2-1	TGCGCCAGCAGCTTGCATAGGGGGAGGGCCTCTTCCTACAATGAGCAGTTCTTC	CASSLHRGRASSYNEQFF
.	TRBV6-5	.	TRBJ1-6	TGTGCCAGCAGTTACACGGCCTATAATTCACCCCTCCACTTT	CASSYTAYNSPLHF
.	TRBV5-1	.	TRBJ1-1	TGCGCCAGCAGCAAAACGCTATTTAGGGGGGCGAACACTGAAGCTTTCTTT	CASSKTLFRGANTEAFF
.	TRBV27	TRBD1	TRBJ1-2	TGTGCCAGCAGTTTGTCTTATGGACTCAGGGGGGCTACGAACTATGGCTACACCTTC	CASSLSYGLRGATNYGYTF
.	TRBV4-2	TRBD1	TRBJ1-4	TGTGCCAGCAGCCAGCCCAGGACAGGCGGTTCTGAAAAACTGTTTTTT	CASSQPRTGGSEKLFF
.	TRBV2	TRBD1	TRBJ2-2	TGTGCCAGCGCGACAGGGTACACCGGGGAGCTGTTTTTT	CASATGYTGELFF
.	TRBV19	.	TRBJ1-4	TGTGCCAGTAGTATCGCTTGGGAGGGACACCAAAATGAAAAACTGTTTTTT	CASSIAWEGHQNEKLFF
.	TRBV10-3	.	TRBJ1-1	TGTGCCATCAGTGAACAGGGAAGGGCTTTCTTT	CAISEQGRAFF
.	TRBV27	.	TRBJ2-7	TGTGCCAGCAGTTTACTCGGCAAATCCTACGAGCAGTACTTC	CASSLLGKSYEQYF
.	TRBV28	.	TRBJ1-4	TGTGCCAGCAGTTTATTGGATACGGCCCAAAATAAAAAACTGTTTTTT	CASSLLDTAQNKKLFF
.	TRBV6-5	.	TRBJ1-1	TGTGCCAGCAAGCTGGAATTGAACACTGAAGCTTTCTTT	CASKLELNTEAFF
.	TRBV5-6	.	TRBJ1-2	TGTGCCAGCAGAGTCTCCGGAAGCTACACCTTC	CASRVSGSYTF
.	TRBV19	TRBD2	TRBJ2-1	TGTGCCAGTAGTGGGACTAGCGGGATGAATGAGCAGTTCTTC	CASSGTSGMNEQFF
.	TRBV21-1	.	TRBJ1-1	TGTGCCAGCAGCAAAAAGCAGCAGGGGTGTAGGAACACTGAAGCTTTCTTT	CASSKKQQGCRNTEAFF
.	TRBV5-5	TRBD1	TRBJ1-2	TGTGCCAGCAGCCCGACAGGGGGCAGCAATGGCTACACCTTC	CASSPTGGSNGYTF
.	TRBV2	.	TRBJ1-5	TGTGCCAGCACCCCCGATGGCGAGCCCCAGCATTTT	CASTPDGEPQHF
.	TRBV27	.	TRBJ2-7	TGTGCCAGCAGGACAGCCGACAGCTACGAGCAGTACTTC	CASRTADSYEQYF
.	TRBV6-2/TRBV6-3	.	TRBJ1-1	TGTGCCAGCAGTTTCCAAGGGGACACTGAAGCTTTCTTT	CASSFQGDTEAFF
once	TRBV28	.	TRBJ2-7	TGTGCCAGCAGTCAGACTCTAAAACCCTACGAGCAGTACTTC	CASSQTLKPYEQYF
.	TRBV6-5	TRBD1	TRBJ1-1	TGTGCCAGCAGCTGGACAGGGGGCGAGGGCACTGAAGCTTTCTTT	CASSWTGGEGTEAFF
.	TRBV27	TRBD1	TRBJ2-2	TGTGCCAGCAGTTTACATGAGACAGGGGGCGCTAACACCGGGGAGCTGTTTTTT	CASSLHETGGANTGELFF
.	TRBV15	.	TRBJ2-5	TGTGCCACCAGCAGAGGGAGAAGTGGGAGTGGTGGAGAGACCCAGTACTTC	CATSRGRSGSGGETQYF
.	TRBV12-5	TRBD1	TRBJ1-1	TGTGCTAGTGGCTGGGGGACAGGAGAAGCTTTCTTT	CASGWGTGEAFF
.	TRBV7-9	.	TRBJ2-1	TGTGCCAGCAGCTTAGCTAGCGGTGAGCAGTTCTTC	CASSLASGEQFF
.	TRBV19	.	TRBJ1-5	TGTGCCAGTGGCGTGTCCCAGCCCCAGCATTTT	CASGVSQPQHF
.	TRBV13	.	TRBJ1-1	TGTGCCAGCAACCGATATGGGGGGAACACTGAAGCTTTCTTT	CASNRYGGNTEAFF
few	TRBV28	.	TRBJ2-7	TGTGCCAGCAGTTTCGTGGGTTACGAGCAGTACTTC	CASSFVGYEQYF
.	TRBV9	.	TRBJ2-3	TGTGCCAGCAGCCCCTTCACAGATACGCAGTATTTT	CASSPFTDTQYF
.	TRBV10-2	.	TRBJ1-2	TGCGCCAGCATAACGTTGGCTGGCTACACCTTC	CASITLAGYTF